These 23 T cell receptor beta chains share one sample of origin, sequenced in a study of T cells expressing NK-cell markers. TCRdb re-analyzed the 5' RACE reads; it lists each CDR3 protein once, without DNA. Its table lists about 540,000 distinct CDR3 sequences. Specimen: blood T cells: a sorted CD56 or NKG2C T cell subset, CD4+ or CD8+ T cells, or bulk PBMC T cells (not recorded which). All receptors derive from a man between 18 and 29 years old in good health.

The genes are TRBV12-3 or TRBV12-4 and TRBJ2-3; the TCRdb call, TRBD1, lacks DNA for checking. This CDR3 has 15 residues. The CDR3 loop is CASSLLTGGLSAQYF.

This chain's CDR3 is CASSLLSANTGELFF. The chain couples TRBV11-1 to TRBJ2-2. This CDR3 region has 15 residues. Germline loops: CDR1 SGHAT, CDR2 FQDESV (reference sequence).

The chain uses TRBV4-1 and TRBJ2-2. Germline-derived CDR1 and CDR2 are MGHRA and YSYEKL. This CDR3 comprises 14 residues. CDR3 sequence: CASSLTENTGELFF.

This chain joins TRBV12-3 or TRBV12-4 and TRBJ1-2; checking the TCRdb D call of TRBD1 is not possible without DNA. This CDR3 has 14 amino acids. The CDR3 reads CASRTGQDNYGYTF.

This chain's CDR3 is CASSVAGLLYNEQFF. The chain carries TRBV9 and TRBJ2-1; without DNA, the TCRdb call of TRBD2 cannot be checked. The CDR3 is made up of 15 amino acids. The germline V gene has CDR1 SGDLS and CDR2 YYNGEE.

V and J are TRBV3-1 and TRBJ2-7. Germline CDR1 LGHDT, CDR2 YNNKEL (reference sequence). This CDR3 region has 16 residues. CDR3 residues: CASSQVLTGRPYEQYF.

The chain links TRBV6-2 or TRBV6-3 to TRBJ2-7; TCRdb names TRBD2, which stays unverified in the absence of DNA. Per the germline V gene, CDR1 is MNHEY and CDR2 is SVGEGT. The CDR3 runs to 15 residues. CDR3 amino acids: CASSLPGLDKFGQYF.

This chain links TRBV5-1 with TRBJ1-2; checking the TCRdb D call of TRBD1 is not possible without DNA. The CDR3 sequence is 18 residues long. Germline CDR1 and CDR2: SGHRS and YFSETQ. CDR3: CASSLGVGVGQGNYGYTF.

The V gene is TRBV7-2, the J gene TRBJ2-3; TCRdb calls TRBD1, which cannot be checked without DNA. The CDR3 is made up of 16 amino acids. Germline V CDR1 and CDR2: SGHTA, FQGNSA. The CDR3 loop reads CASSPRQGATTDTQYF.

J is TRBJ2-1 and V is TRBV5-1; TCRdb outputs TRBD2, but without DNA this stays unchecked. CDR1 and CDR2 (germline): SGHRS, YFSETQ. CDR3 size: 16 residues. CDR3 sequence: CASSLTSSGTHNEQFF.

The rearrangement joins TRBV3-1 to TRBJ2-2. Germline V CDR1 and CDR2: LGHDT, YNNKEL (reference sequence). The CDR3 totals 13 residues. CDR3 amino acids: CASSEVRTGELFF.

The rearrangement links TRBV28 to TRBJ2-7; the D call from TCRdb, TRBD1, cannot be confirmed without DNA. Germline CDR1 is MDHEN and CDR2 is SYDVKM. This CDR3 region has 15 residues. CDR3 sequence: CASSFTGTGRNEQYF.

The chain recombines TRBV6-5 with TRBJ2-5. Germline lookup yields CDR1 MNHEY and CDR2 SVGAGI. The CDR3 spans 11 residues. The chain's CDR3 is CASRMGETQYF.

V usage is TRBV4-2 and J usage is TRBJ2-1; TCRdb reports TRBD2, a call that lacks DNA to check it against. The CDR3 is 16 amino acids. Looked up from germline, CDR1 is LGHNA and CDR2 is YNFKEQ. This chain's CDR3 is CASSREVAGGLVEQFF.

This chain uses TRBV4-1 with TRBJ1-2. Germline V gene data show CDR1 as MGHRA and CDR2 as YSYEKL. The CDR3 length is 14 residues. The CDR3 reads CASSQVDGNYGYTF.

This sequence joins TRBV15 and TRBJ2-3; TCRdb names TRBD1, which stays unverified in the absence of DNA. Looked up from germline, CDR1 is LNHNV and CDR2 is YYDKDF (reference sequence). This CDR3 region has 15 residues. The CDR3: CATSKRGQGTDTQYF.

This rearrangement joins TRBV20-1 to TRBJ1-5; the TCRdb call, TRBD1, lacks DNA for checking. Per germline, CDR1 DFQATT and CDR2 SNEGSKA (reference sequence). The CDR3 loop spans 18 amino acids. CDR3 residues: CSASLPLNPGTGFVPQHF.

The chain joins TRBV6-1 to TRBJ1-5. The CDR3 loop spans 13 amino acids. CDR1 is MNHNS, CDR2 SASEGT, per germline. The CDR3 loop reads CASRRALGGPQHF.

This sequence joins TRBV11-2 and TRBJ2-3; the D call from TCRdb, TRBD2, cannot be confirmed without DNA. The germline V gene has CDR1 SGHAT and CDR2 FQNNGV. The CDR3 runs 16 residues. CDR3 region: CASSPSGGTSTDTQYF.

The CDR3 protein is CAISGQQGDQPQHF. V gene TRBV10-3 combines with J gene TRBJ1-5; TCRdb gives TRBD1 as the D gene, but with no DNA this cannot be confirmed. CDR1 ENHRY and CDR2 SYGVKD come from the germline V gene. The CDR3 sequence is 14 residues long.

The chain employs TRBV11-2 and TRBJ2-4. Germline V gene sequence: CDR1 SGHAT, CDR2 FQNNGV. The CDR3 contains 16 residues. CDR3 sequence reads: CASSLDQGLAKNIQYF.

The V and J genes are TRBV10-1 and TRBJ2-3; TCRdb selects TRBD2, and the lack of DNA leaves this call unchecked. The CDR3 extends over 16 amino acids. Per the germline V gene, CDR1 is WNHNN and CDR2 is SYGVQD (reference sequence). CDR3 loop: CASSRLAGGRSDTQYF.

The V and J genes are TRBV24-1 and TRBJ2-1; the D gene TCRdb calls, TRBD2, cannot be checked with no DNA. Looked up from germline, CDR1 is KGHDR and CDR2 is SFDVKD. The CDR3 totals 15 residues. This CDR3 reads CATSLTSGPYNEQFF.